This T cell receptor beta chain was profiled in a study of blood T cells in healthy people across ages. The germline V gene has CDR1 DFQATT and CDR2 SNEGSKA (reference sequence). The CDR3 extends over 14 amino acids. Trimming took 3 bases from V and 11 from J; bases not matched to a gene: 14. Overall study results and limits: In long-lived donors, naive CD4+ cell counts and diversity exceeded those of aged donors. Getting older went along with TCR beta diversity per million T cells dropping roughly linearly.

Per sample, extraction of total RNA gave at least 5.5 micrograms in every case. Primed by a sample-barcoded 5' primer and a J-beta primer mix, a second PCR proceeded for roughly 6 to 12 cycles. TCRdb fed the 5' RACE reads into MiXCR, producing one record per CDR3 protein. The data hold fewer than 2,000,000 distinct CDR3 sequences, with about two fifths observed a single time. This clonotype was seen only a few times. Its antigen remains unknown. The chain uses TRBV20-1 and TRBJ2-5; TRBD1 aligns across 8 bases. The sequencing input was blood. This TCR was recovered from a human donor in good health. The CDR3 bases are TGCAGTGCTAGTCTGACAGGGGACCGCTATGAGCAGTACTTC. It codes for CSASLTGDRYEQYF.